These 5 T cell receptor beta chains share one sample of origin, sequenced in a study of OX40 agonist ivuxolimab in advanced cancers. To prepare the library, the immunoSEQ multiplex PCR assay was applied. TCRdb's version of the immuneACCESS table is confined to in-frame rearrangements and falls short of the full clone set. An unresolved V gene accounts for under half of the shortfall where checked; the remainder is of unknown origin. The sample table records 150,000 to 170,000 clones; 94% of these occur just once. The ten largest clones represent under 0.4% of the sample. Sequencing was performed on CD4+ or CD8+ T cells sorted from blood, taken in a trial of the OX40 agonist ivuxolimab. These receptors were collected from an adult with an advanced solid tumor such as melanoma, head and neck, liver or kidney cancer.

The V and J genes are TRBV21-1 and TRBJ2-7; the D call of TRBD1 is as the table states it, not checked on the DNA. TRBV21-1 is shown as a pseudogene. The CDR3 loop spans 14 amino acids. The CDR3 region is CASSSRQGNGEQYF. The CDR3 nucleotides are TGTGCCAGCAGCAGCCGACAGGGAAATGGCGAGCAGTACTTC.

The chain is built from TRBV5-8 and TRBJ2-7; no reliable D call. V was clipped by 2 bases and J by 2 bases, with 8 bases between them. CDR1 and CDR2 (germline): SGHTS, YDEGEE. The CDR3 contains 13 residues. Here the CDR3 reads CASSFGQAYEQYF. CDR3 DNA: TGTGCCAGCAGCTTTGGGCAAGCCTACGAGCAGTACTTC. Together with reference TRBV5-8 and TRBJ2-7, the CDR3 gives the full variable domain: EAGVTQSPTHLIKTRGQQATLRCSPISGHTSVYWYQQALGLGLQFLLWYDEGEERNRGNFPPRFSGRQFPNYSSELNVNALELEDSALYLCASSFGQAYEQYFGPGTRLTVT.

The genes are TRBV5-1 and TRBJ2-5; 7 positions agree with TRBD2. The CDR3 has 12 amino acids. With V trimmed by 5 bases and J by 3 bases, 1 base remained unmatched. Germline V gives CDR1 SGHRS, CDR2 YFSETQ. CDR3 sequence (DNA): TGCGCCAGCAGAAGCGGGGAAGAGACCCAGTACTTC. It encodes CASRSGEETQYF.

This clone has just one count. V gene TRBV25-1 combines with J gene TRBJ2-5, with 7 bases fitting TRBD2. The CDR3 is made up of 15 amino acids. CDR1 is MGHDK and CDR2 is SYGVNS in the germline V gene. V trimming: 2 bases; J trimming: 5 bases; junction bases outside the gene matches: 8. The CDR3 loop is CASSEGTAGVETQYF. In DNA, the CDR3 is TGTGCCAGCAGTGAAGGAACCGCGGGGGTGGAGACCCAGTACTTC.

This clone was seen once. The chain carries TRBV11-2 and TRBJ2-3; D ambiguous. Trimming cost V 5 bases and J 2 bases, with 5 bases left between them. The CDR3 is 12 amino acids. CDR1 and CDR2 (germline): SGHAT, FQNNGV. The CDR3 loop reads CASSQHTDTQYF. In nucleotides, the CDR3 is TGTGCCAGCAGCCAACACACAGATACGCAGTATTTT.